The rows below give T cell receptor beta chains drawn from one sample of a study of early T cells in non-severe SARS-CoV-2 infection. TCRdb redid the calling of the 5' RACE reads with MiXCR, one entry per CDR3 protein. The data hold tens of thousands of distinct CDR3 sequences, with approximately 5% observed a single time. Sequenced sample: whole blood. These receptors originate from an adult who was a healthcare worker with PCR-confirmed SARS-CoV-2 infection or an uninfected control (not recorded which). CDR3s include the opening cysteine and the closing phenylalanine or tryptophan. A D gene is named only where the DNA matches it firmly. Size is omitted from some rows. Given values are once, few, many or a class for expanded clones.

cdr3_nt | cdr3_aa | d_call | clone_size | j_call | v_call
TGTGCCTGGAGTGGGGGCACCGGGGGACCCGATCAGCCCCAGCATTTT | CAWSGGTGGPDQPQHF | . | few | TRBJ1-5 | TRBV30
TGTGCCAGCAGTCCCGGGACTAGCGGCTCCTACGAGCAGTACTTC | CASSPGTSGSYEQYF | TRBD2 | many | TRBJ2-7 | TRBV6-2/TRBV6-3
TGTGCCAGTAGGAGCTACGGCTACGAGCAGTACTTC | CASRSYGYEQYF | . | many | TRBJ2-7 | TRBV19
TGTGCCAGCAGCCCCCGGGGCAGGGGAGGGGAGACCCAGTACTTC | CASSPRGRGGETQYF | . | . | TRBJ2-5 | TRBV5-4
TGCAGCACCGGCGGAGCGGGGGGCACAGATACGCAGTATTTT | CSTGGAGGTDTQYF | TRBD2 | many | TRBJ2-3 | TRBV29-1
TGTGCCAGCAGCTTAGGGGGGGACCCATACAATGAGCAGTTCTTC | CASSLGGDPYNEQFF | . | many | TRBJ2-1 | TRBV11-2
TGTGCCAGCAGCTTCAGCGGGGGGGCGACCCCAGATACGCAGTATTTT | CASSFSGGATPDTQYF | TRBD2 | . | TRBJ2-3 | TRBV7-2
TGTGCCAGCTCACCTGGACAGGGGGACGAGCAGTACTTC | CASSPGQGDEQYF | TRBD1 | few | TRBJ2-7 | TRBV18
TGCAGTGCTAGAACAGGACTCCTATACTCCTACAATGAGCAGTTCTTC | CSARTGLLYSYNEQFF | . | few | TRBJ2-1 | TRBV20-1
TGTGCTAGTGGTACGAGTGAGGGGGCCCTCTACGAGCAGTACTTC | CASGTSEGALYEQYF | TRBD1 | . | TRBJ2-7 | TRBV12-5
TGTGCCAGCAGCCCGACCGGGGGCCCCAATCAGCCCCAGCATTTT | CASSPTGGPNQPQHF | . | once | TRBJ1-5 | TRBV12-3/TRBV12-4